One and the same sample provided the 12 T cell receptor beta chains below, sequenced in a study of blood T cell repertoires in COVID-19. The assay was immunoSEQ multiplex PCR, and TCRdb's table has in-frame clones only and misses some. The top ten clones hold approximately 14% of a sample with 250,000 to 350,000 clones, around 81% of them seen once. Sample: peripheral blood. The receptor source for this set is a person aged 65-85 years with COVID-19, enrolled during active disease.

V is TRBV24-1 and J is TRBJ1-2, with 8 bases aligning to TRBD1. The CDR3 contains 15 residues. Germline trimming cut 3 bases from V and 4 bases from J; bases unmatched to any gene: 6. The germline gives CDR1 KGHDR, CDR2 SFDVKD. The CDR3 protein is CATSDGQGPTYGYTF. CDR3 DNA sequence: TGTGCCACCAGTGATGGACAGGGCCCCACCTATGGCTACACCTTC.

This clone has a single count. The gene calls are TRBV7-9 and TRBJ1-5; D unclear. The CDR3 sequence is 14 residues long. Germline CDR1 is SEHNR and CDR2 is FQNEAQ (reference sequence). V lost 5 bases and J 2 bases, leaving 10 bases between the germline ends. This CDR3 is CASSPVNGNQPQHF. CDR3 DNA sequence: TGTGCCAGCAGCCCCGTAAATGGCAATCAGCCCCAGCATTTT.

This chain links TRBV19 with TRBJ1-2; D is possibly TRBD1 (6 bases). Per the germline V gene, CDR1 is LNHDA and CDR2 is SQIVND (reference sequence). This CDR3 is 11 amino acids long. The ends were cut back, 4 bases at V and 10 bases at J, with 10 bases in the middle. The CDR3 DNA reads TGTGCCAGTAGTACTTACAGGGACTACACCTTC. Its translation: CASSTYRDYTF.

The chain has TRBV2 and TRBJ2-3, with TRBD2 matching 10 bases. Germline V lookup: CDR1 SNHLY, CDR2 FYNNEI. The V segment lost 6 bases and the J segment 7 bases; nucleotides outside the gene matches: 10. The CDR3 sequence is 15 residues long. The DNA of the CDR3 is TGTGCCAGCAGCAAAAAGCGGGAGGGGACCTATACGCAGTATTTT. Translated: CASSKKREGTYTQYF.

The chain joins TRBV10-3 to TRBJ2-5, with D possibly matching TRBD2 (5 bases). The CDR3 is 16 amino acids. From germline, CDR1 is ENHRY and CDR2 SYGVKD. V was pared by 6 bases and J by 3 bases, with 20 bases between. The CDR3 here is CAISPAGRSSEETQYF. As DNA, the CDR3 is TGTGCCATCAGCCCCGCGGGCAGATCTTCGGAAGAGACCCAGTACTTC.

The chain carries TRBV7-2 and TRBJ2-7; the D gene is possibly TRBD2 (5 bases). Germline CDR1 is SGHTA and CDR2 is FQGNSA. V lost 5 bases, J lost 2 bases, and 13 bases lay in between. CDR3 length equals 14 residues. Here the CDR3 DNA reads TGTGCCAGCAGCGGCCGCCGGGGAGCCTACGAGCAGTACTTC. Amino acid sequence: CASSGRRGAYEQYF.

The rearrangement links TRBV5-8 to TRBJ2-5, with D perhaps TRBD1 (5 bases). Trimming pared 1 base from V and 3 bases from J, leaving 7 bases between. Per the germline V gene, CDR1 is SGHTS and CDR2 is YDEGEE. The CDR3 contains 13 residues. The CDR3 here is CASSLLGEETQYF. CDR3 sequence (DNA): TGTGCCAGCAGCTTGTTAGGGGAAGAGACCCAGTACTTC.

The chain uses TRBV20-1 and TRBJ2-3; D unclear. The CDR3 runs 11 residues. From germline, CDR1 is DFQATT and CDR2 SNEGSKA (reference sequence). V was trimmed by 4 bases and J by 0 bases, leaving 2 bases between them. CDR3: CSATSTDTQYF. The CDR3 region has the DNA TGCAGTGCTACTAGCACAGATACGCAGTATTTT.

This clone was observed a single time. The CDR3 nucleotides read TGTGCCAGCACCGACATCGCGGGAGGGCGGGACAGATCCTACGAGCAGTACTTC. Protein product: CASTDIAGGRDRSYEQYF. The chain joins TRBV28 to TRBJ2-7; 9 positions agree with TRBD2. This CDR3 has 18 residues. In germline, CDR1 is MDHEN, CDR2 SYDVKM. V was clipped by 7 bases and J by 1 base; unmatched bases: 17.

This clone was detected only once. The CDR3 sequence: CASRLAGGETQYF. The CDR3 nucleotides are TGTGCCAGCAGATTAGCGGGAGGGGAGACCCAGTACTTC. This rearrangement joins TRBV3-1 (or the pseudogene TRBV3-2) to TRBJ2-5; 11 nucleotides align to TRBD2. The V and J ends lost 6 bases and 5 bases, in that order; junction bases with no gene match: 2. The germline gives CDR1 LGHDT, CDR2 YNNKEL (reference sequence). This CDR3 has 13 amino acids.

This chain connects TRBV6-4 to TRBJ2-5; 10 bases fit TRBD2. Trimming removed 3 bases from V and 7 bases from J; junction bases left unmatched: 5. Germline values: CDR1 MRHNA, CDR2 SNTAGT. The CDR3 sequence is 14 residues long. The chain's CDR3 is CASSEMPSGGTQYF. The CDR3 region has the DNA TGTGCCAGCAGTGAAATGCCTAGCGGGGGGACCCAGTACTTC.

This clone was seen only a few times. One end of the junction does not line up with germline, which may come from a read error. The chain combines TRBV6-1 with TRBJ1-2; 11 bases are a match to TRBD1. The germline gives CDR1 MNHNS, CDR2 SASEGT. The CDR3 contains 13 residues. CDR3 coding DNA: TGTGCCAGCAGTGAAGCGGGACAGGGGGTCAACCTCTTC. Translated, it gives CASSEAGQGVNLF.